This TCR beta chain originates from a study of regulatory T cells in long-lasting Graves disease. Study-level findings and limits: Persistent disease samples used TRBV28, TRBJ1-2 and TRBJ2-5 preferentially.

The germline CDR1 and CDR2 sequences are MNHEY and SMNVEV (reference sequence). The CDR3 sequence is 14 residues long. Trimming removed 6 bases at V and 10 bases at J, with 16 bases between. Time point given: persistent/refractory GD, antithyroid drugs over 5 years with positive TRAb. RNA isolated from PBMCs was used to make the TCR library. This clonotype was counted many times. Its matching antigen is unknown. In building TCR beta libraries, iRepertoire HTBI primers were used together with Arm-PCR of CDR3 regions. TCRdb analysed the multiplex PCR reads with MiXCR anew, one entry per CDR3 protein. The table has 350,000 to 450,000 distinct CDR3 sequences, 21% seen once; the top ten hold roughly an eighth.

The sequences come from peripheral blood mononuclear cells (PBMCs), collected when the disease was refractory, from a patient treated with antithyroid drugs. The receptor was derived from a female donor with Graves disease. The V call is TRBV27, the J call TRBJ1-6; D is unresolved. The CDR3 DNA is TGTGCCAGCAGGGCGGACTTGCGCTTATCACCCCTCCACTTT. It specifies CASRADLRLSPLHF.